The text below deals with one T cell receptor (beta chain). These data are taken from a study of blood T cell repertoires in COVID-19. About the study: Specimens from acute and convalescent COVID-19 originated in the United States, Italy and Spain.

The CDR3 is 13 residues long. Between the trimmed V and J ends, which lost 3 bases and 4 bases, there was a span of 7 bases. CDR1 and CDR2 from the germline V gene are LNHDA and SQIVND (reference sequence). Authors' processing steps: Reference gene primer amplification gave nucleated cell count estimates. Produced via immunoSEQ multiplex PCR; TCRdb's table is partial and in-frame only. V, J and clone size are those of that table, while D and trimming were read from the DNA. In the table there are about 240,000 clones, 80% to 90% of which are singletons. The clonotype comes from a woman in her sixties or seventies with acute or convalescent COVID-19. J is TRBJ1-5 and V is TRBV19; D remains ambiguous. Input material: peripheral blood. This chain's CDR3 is CASSIEGNQPQHF. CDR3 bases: TGTGCCAGTAGTATCGAGGGTAATCAGCCCCAGCATTTT.